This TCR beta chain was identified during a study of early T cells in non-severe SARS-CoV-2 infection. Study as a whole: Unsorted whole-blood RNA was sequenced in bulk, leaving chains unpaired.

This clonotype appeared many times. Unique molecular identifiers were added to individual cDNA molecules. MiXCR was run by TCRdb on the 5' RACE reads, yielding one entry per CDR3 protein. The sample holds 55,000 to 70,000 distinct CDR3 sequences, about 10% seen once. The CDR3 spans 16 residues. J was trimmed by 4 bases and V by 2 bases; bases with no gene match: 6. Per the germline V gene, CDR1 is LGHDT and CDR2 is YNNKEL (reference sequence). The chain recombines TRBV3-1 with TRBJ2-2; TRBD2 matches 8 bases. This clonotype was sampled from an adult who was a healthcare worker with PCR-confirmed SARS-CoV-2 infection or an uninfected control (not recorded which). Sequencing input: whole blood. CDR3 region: CASSQPGLGGTGELFF. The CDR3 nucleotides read TGTGCCAGCAGCCAACCGGGACTAGGAGGCACCGGGGAGCTGTTTTTT.